A selection of T cell receptor beta chains follows, all from one sample in a study of cytomegalovirus exposure and HLA in healthy donors. Profiled with immunoSEQ multiplex PCR; TCRdb holds only in-frame clones, not every one. The sample gives tens of thousands of clones, 80% of which show up once; roughly 4% is in the top ten. Sequenced sample: PBMCs. The receptor source for this set is a woman aged 30 to 39 in good health and CMV-seronegative. Each CDR3 is given with its conserved first and last residue. A D gene is named only where the DNA matches it firmly. Rows give clone size only sometimes, using once, few, many, or a class for an expanded clone.

d_call j_call v_call clone_size cdr3_aa cdr3_nt
TRBD2 TRBJ2-7 TRBV28 - CASSSGAGSEQYF TGTGCCAGCAGTAGCGGGGCCGGATCCGAGCAGTACTTC
TRBD1 TRBJ2-7 TRBV29-1 once CSVSKDRGPHEQYF TGCAGCGTTTCCAAGGACAGGGGACCTCATGAGCAGTACTTC
- TRBJ1-1 TRBV9 - CASSVVLVTATEAFF TGTGCCAGCAGCGTAGTGTTAGTAACAGCTACTGAAGCTTTCTTT
TRBD1 TRBJ2-5 TRBV6-6 - CASSTTGGRQETQYF TGTGCCAGCAGTACTACAGGGGGCAGGCAAGAGACCCAGTACTTC
- TRBJ2-7 TRBV6-6 - CASSYSSSYEQYF TGTGCCAGCAGTTACTCGAGTTCCTACGAGCAGTACTTC
TRBD1 TRBJ2-1 TRBV5-1 - CASSLARSDRGRLDEQFF TGCGCCAGCAGCTTGGCCCGGAGTGACAGGGGGCGCTTGGATGAGCAGTTCTTC
- TRBJ2-7 TRBV5-1 - CASSLQGGSYEQYF TGCGCCAGCAGCTTACAGGGTGGGTCCTACGAGCAGTACTTC
TRBD2 TRBJ2-7 TRBV5-4 few CASSSGSPAGGAPEQYF TGTGCCAGCAGCTCCGGGAGCCCCGCGGGAGGCGCCCCCGAGCAGTACTTC
TRBD1 TRBJ2-5 TRBV6-5 - CASSYFQGAEETQYF TGTGCCAGCAGTTACTTCCAGGGGGCGGAAGAGACCCAGTACTTC
TRBD2 TRBJ2-1 TRBV6-5 - CASRPKREVYNEQFF TGTGCCAGCAGGCCTAAGCGGGAGGTTTACAATGAGCAGTTCTTC
- TRBJ1-5 TRBV7-3 - CASSYPLFGNQPQHF TGTGCCAGCAGCTATCCCTTATTTGGCAATCAGCCCCAGCATTTT
TRBD2 TRBJ2-7 TRBV2 - CASKMGTRVYEQYF TGTGCCAGCAAGATGGGGACTAGGGTCTACGAGCAGTACTTC
- TRBJ1-1 TRBV28 - CASRVSGAQEAFF TGTGCCAGCAGAGTTAGTGGGGCCCAAGAAGCTTTCTTT
- TRBJ1-5 TRBV28 - CASSFGRGRQPQHF TGTGCCAGCAGTTTTGGGAGGGGAAGGCAGCCCCAGCATTTT
- TRBJ2-5 TRBV25-1 - CASSEQGRARETQYF TGTGCCAGCAGTGAACAGGGTAGGGCTAGGGAGACCCAGTACTTC
TRBD1 TRBJ2-7 TRBV6-5 few CASSPQQGLSYEQYF TGTGCCAGCAGTCCCCAACAGGGGCTATCCTACGAGCAGTACTTC
TRBD1 TRBJ2-1 TRBV5-1 - CASSPGTVYNEQFF TGCGCCAGCAGCCCGGGGACAGTCTACAATGAGCAGTTCTTC
- TRBJ1-3 TRBV11-2 - CASSLVVSGDGNTIYF TGTGCCAGCAGCTTAGTTGTTTCCGGGGATGGAAACACCATATATTTT
- TRBJ1-1 TRBV10-2 - CASSAWDGRRGTEAFF TGCGCCAGCAGCGCCTGGGACGGACGACGGGGGACTGAAGCTTTCTTT
- TRBJ2-7 TRBV6-5 - CASSYSSGNIGEQYF TGTGCCAGCAGTTACTCTTCAGGGAACATTGGCGAGCAGTACTTC
- TRBJ1-3 TRBV30 - CAWSQIQGSGNTIYF TGTGCCTGGAGTCAGATACAGGGATCTGGAAACACCATATATTTT
TRBD1 TRBJ1-1 TRBV6-5 - CASSYEQGAGAEAFF TGTGCCAGCAGTTACGAACAGGGGGCTGGGGCTGAAGCTTTCTTT
- TRBJ2-7 TRBV11-1 - CASSYTGYEQYF TGTGCCAGCAGCTATACAGGGTACGAGCAGTACTTC
- TRBJ2-7 TRBV21-1 - CASRRLAYEQYF TGTGCCAGCCGCCGACTCGCTTACGAGCAGTACTTC
TRBD1 TRBJ2-3 TRBV6-5 - CASSPRQGGNTQYF TGTGCCAGCAGTCCCAGACAGGGGGGGAATACGCAGTATTTT
- TRBJ1-1 TRBV7-8 - CASSDPRLNTEAFF TGTGCCAGCAGCGACCCCAGGCTGAACACTGAAGCTTTCTTT
- TRBJ1-1 TRBV5-1 - CASSKRQDNTEAFF TGCGCCAGCAGCAAGAGACAGGATAACACTGAAGCTTTCTTT
TRBD2 TRBJ2-1 TRBV7-7 - CASSPPGLAGGEQFF TGTGCTAGCAGCCCGCCGGGACTAGCGGGAGGCGAGCAGTTCTTC
- TRBJ2-3 TRBV9 - CASSVSRGHTDTQYF TGTGCCAGCAGCGTATCTCGGGGACACACAGATACGCAGTATTTT
TRBD1 TRBJ2-7 TRBV5-1 - CASSVLDRLYEQYF TGCGCCAGCAGCGTGTTGGACAGGCTCTACGAGCAGTACTTC
TRBD2 TRBJ2-7 TRBV19 - CASSPGRGLTYEQYF TGTGCCAGTAGTCCCGGGCGGGGGTTAACCTACGAGCAGTACTTC
- TRBJ1-1 TRBV19 - CASSIELRWTEAFF TGTGCCAGTAGTATAGAACTGAGGTGGACTGAAGCTTTCTTT
TRBD2 TRBJ2-1 TRBV7-9 - CASSFGSSGSWGLNEQFF TGTGCCAGCAGCTTCGGGTCTAGCGGGAGTTGGGGTTTAAATGAGCAGTTCTTC
- TRBJ2-7 TRBV10-2 - CASRDSRYEQYF TGCGCCAGCAGGGACAGCAGATACGAGCAGTACTTC
- TRBJ2-2 TRBV6-4 - CASSDTSTGELFF TGTGCCAGCAGTGACACTAGCACCGGGGAGCTGTTTTTT
- TRBJ1-1 TRBV5-1 few CASRLDTLNTEAFF TGCGCCAGCAGATTGGACACCTTGAACACTGAAGCTTTCTTT
TRBD2 TRBJ2-1 TRBV11-3 once CASSGGGNNEQFF TGTGCCAGCAGTGGGGGAGGGAACAATGAGCAGTTCTTC
TRBD1 TRBJ2-5 TRBV4-1 once CASSQSPGQGRVQETQYF TGCGCCAGCAGCCAGTCACCGGGACAGGGTAGGGTCCAAGAGACCCAGTACTTC
- TRBJ1-2 TRBV6-1 - CASRSVSDGYTF TGTGCCAGCAGGTCGGTCTCCGATGGCTACACCTTC
TRBD2 TRBJ2-2 TRBV5-4 few CASSSRLAGGMNTGELFF TGTGCCAGCAGCTCCCGACTAGCGGGAGGGATGAACACCGGGGAGCTGTTTTTT
TRBD1 TRBJ2-7 TRBV7-8 once CASSLGQAASYEQYF TGTGCCAGCAGCCTGGGACAGGCGGCCTCCTACGAGCAGTACTTC
TRBD1 TRBJ2-4 TRBV6-5 - CASSWTLQGAGNIQYF TGTGCCAGCAGTTGGACCTTACAGGGGGCTGGGAACATTCAGTACTTC
TRBD2 TRBJ2-2 TRBV30 - CACRGTSGTTGELFF TGTGCCTGCCGAGGGACTAGCGGTACCACCGGGGAGCTGTTTTTT
- TRBJ1-2 TRBV29-1 once CLAGGPNYGYTF TGCCTCGCGGGGGGACCTAACTATGGCTACACCTTC
- TRBJ1-1 TRBV29-1 - CSVFGQWVGEAFF TGCAGCGTCTTTGGACAGTGGGTGGGTGAAGCTTTCTTT
TRBD1 TRBJ2-3 TRBV29-1 once CSGTRQGTDTQYF TGCAGCGGTACTAGACAGGGGACAGATACGCAGTATTTT
TRBD1 TRBJ1-5 TRBV29-1 once CSVVGTEGQPQHF TGCAGCGTCGTCGGGACAGAAGGTCAGCCCCAGCATTTT
TRBD1 TRBJ1-5 TRBV28 once CASRRTGGGQPQHF TGTGCCAGCAGACGTACAGGGGGTGGTCAGCCCCAGCATTTT
- TRBJ1-1 TRBV28 - CASSSGLEAFF TGTGCCAGCAGTTCCGGGTTGGAAGCTTTCTTT
- TRBJ2-2 TRBV29-1 - CSVVFQGPTGELFF TGCAGCGTTGTCTTCCAGGGCCCCACCGGGGAGCTGTTTTTT